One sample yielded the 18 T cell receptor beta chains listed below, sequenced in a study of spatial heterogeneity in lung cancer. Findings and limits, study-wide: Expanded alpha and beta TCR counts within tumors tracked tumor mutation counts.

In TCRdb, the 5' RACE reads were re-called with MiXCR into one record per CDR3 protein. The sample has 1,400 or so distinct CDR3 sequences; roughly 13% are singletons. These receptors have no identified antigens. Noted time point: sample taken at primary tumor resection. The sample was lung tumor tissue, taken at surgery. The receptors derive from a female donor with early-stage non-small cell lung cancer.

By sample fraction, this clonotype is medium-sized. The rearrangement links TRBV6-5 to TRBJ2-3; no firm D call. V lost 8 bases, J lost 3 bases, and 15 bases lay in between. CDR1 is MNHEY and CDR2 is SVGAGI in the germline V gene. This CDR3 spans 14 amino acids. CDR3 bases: TGTGCCAGCGGCCGAGCGAGCGCGACAGATACGCAGTATTTT. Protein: CASGRASATDTQYF.

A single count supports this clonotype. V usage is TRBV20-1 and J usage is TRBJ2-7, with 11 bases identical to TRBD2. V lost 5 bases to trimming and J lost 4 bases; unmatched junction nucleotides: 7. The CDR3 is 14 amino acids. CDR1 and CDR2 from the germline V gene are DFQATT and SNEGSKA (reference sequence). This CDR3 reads CSAPVAGGIYEQYF. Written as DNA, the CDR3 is TGCAGTGCTCCCGTAGCGGGAGGGATATACGAGCAGTACTTC.

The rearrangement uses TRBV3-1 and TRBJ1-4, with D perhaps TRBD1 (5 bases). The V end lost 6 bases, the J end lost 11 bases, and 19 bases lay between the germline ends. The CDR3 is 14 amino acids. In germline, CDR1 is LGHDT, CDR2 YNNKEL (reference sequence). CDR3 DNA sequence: TGTGCCAGCAGTAACCGGGACGGTCTGTACAAACTGTTTTTT. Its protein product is CASSNRDGLYKLFF.

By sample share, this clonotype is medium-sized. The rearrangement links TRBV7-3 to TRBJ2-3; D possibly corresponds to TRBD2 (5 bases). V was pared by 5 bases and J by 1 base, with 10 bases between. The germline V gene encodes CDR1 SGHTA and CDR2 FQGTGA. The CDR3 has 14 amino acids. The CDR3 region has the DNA TGTGCCAGCAGCCCAATGCGGGGCACAGATACGCAGTATTTT. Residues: CASSPMRGTDTQYF.

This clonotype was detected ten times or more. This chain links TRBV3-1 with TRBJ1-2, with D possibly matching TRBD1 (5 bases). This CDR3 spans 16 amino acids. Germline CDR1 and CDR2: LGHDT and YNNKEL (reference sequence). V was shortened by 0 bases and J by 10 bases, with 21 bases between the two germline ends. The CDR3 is CASSQEGDPGQRYYTF. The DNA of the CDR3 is TGTGCCAGCAGCCAAGAAGGGGATCCGGGGCAAAGGTACTACACCTTC.

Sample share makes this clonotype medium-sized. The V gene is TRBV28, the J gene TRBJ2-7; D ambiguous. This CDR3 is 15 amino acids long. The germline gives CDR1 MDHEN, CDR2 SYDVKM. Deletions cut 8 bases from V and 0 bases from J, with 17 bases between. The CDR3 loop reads CASGPEAGSSYEQYF. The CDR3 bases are TGTGCCAGCGGCCCCGAAGCTGGTAGCTCCTACGAGCAGTACTTC.

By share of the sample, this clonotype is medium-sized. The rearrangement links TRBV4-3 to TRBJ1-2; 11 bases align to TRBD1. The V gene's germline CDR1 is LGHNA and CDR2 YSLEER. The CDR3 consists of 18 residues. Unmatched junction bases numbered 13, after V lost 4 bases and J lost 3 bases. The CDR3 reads CASSRSRLGTGGDYGYTF. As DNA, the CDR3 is TGCGCCAGCAGCCGTTCAAGATTAGGGACAGGGGGGGACTATGGCTACACCTTC.

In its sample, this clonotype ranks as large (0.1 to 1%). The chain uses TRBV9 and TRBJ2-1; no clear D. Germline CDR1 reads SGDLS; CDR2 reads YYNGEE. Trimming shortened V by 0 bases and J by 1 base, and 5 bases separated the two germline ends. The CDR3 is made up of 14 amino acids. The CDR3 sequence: CASSVASSYNEQFF. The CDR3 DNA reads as TGTGCCAGCAGCGTAGCATCTTCCTACAATGAGCAGTTCTTC. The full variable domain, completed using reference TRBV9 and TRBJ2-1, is DSGVTQTPKHLITATGQRVTLRCSPRSGDLSVYWYQQSLDQGLQFLIQYYNGEERAKGNILERFSAQQFPDLHSELNLSSLELGDSALYFCASSVASSYNEQFFGPGTRLTVL.

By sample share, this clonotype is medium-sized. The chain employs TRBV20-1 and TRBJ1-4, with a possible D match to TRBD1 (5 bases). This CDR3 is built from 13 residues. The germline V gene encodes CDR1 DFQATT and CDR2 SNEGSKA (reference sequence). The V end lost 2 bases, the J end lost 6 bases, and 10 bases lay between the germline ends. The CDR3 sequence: CSARRGSDEKLFF. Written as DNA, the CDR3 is TGCAGTGCTAGACGGGGCTCAGATGAAAAACTGTTTTTT.

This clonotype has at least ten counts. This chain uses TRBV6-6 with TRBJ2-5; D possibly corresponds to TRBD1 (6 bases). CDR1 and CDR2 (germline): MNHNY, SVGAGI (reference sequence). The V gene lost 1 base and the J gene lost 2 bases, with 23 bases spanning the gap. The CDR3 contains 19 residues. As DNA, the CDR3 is TGTGCCAGCAGTTACTTACTATACCCCGGGACACTTCTTCAAGAGACCCAGTACTTC. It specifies CASSYLLYPGTLLQETQYF.

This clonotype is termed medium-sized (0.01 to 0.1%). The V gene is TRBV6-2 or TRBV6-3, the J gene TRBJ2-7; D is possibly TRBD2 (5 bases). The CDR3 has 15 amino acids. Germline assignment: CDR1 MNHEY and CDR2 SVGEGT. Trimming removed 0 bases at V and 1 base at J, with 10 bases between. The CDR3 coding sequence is TGTGCCAGCAGTTACTCGACTGGCGGGTCCTACGAGCAGTACTTC. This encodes CASSYSTGGSYEQYF.

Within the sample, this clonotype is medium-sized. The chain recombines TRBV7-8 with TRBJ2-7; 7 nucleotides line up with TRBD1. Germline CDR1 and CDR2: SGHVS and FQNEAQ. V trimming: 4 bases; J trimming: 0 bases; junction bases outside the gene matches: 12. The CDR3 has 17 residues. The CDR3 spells CASSWTGQVGYSYEQYF. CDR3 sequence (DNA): TGTGCCAGCAGCTGGACCGGACAGGTTGGATACTCCTACGAGCAGTACTTC.

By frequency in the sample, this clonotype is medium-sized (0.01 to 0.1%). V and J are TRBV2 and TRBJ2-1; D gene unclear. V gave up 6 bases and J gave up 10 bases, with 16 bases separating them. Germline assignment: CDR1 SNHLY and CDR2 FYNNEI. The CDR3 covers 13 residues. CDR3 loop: CASSRSPSSEQFF. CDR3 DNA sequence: TGTGCCAGCAGCCGGTCCCCATCGAGCGAGCAGTTCTTC.

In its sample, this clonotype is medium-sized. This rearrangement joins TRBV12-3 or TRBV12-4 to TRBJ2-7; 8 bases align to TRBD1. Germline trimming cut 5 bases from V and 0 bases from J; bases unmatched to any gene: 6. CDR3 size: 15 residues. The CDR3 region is CASSPPGGRSYEQYF. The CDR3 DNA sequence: TGTGCCAGCAGTCCCCCAGGGGGCCGCTCCTACGAGCAGTACTTC.

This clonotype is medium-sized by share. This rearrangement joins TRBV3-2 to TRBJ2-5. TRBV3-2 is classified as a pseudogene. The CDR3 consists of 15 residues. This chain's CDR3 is CASSQDERTQETQYF. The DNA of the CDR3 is TGTGCCAGCAGCCAAGATGAACGCACGCAAGAGACCCAGTACTTC.

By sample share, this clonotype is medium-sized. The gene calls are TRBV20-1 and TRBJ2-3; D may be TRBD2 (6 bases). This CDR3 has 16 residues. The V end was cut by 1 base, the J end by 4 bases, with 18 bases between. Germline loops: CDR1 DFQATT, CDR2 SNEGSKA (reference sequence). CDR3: CSARVGTLGAADTQYF. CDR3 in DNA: TGCAGTGCTAGAGTGGGGACTCTCGGGGCGGCAGATACGCAGTATTTT.

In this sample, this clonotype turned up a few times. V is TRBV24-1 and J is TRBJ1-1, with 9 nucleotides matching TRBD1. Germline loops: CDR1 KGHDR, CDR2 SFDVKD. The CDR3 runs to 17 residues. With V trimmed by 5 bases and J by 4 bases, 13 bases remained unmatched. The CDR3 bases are TGTGCCACCAGTGCCGTCCGCCGCCGGGACAGGGCCACTGAAGCTTTCTTT. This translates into CATSAVRRRDRATEAFF.

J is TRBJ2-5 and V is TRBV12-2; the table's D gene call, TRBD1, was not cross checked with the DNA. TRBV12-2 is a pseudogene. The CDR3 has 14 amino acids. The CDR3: CASRFGGAQSTQYF. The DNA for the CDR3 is TGTGCAAGTCGCTTCGGGGGAGCCCAATCGACCCAGTACTTC.